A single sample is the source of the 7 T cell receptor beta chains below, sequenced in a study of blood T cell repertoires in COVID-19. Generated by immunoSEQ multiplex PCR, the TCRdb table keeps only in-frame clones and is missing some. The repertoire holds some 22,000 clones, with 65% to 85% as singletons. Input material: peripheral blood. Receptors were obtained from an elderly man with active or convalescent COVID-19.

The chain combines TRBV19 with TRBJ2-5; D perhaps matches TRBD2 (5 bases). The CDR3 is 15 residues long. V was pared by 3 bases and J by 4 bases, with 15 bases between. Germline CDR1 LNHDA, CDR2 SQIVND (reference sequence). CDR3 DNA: TGTGCCAGTAGTATCAGACTGATCCGGGGAGAGACCCAGTACTTC. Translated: CASSIRLIRGETQYF.

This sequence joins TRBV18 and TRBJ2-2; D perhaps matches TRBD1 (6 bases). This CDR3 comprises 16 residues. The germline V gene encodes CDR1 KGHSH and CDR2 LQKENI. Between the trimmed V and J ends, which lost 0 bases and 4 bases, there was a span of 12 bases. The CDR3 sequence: CASSPPAQGLTGELFF. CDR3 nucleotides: TGTGCCAGCTCACCACCGGCACAGGGCCTCACCGGGGAGCTGTTTTTT.

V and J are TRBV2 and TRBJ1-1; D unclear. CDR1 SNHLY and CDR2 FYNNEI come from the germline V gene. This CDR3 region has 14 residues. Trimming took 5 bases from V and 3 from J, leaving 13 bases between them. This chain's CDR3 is CASSHMREDTEAFF. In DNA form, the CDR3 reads TGTGCCAGCAGTCACATGAGGGAGGACACTGAAGCTTTCTTT.

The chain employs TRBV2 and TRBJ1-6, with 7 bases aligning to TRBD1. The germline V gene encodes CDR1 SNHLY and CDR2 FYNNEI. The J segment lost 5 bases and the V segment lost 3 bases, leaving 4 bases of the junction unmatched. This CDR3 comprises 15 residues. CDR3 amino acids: CASSDRDRNNSPLHF. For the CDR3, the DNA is TGTGCCAGCAGTGACCGGGACAGAAATAATTCACCCCTCCACTTT.

The CDR3 DNA is TGTGCCATCAGTGACCCCGGGACTAGGAGGACATCCGAGCAGTACTTC. Amino acid sequence: CAISDPGTRRTSEQYF. V gene TRBV10-3 combines with J gene TRBJ2-7, with 8 bases matching TRBD2. Trimming cost V 3 bases and J 6 bases; bases outside gene matches: 13. In germline, CDR1 is ENHRY, CDR2 SYGVKD. The CDR3 loop spans 16 amino acids.

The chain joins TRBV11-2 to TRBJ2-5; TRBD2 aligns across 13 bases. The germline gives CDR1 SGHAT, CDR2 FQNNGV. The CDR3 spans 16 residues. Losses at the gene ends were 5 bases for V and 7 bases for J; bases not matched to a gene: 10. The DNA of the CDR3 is TGTGCCAGCAGCCATTCGACTAGCGGGAGGAGCGGGACCCAGTACTTC. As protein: CASSHSTSGRSGTQYF.

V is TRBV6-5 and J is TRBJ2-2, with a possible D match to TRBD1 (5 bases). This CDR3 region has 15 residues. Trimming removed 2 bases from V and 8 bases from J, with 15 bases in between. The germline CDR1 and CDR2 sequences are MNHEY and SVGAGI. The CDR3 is CASSYPAGPVGELFF. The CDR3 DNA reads TGTGCCAGCAGTTACCCGGCAGGGCCAGTGGGGGAGCTGTTTTTT.